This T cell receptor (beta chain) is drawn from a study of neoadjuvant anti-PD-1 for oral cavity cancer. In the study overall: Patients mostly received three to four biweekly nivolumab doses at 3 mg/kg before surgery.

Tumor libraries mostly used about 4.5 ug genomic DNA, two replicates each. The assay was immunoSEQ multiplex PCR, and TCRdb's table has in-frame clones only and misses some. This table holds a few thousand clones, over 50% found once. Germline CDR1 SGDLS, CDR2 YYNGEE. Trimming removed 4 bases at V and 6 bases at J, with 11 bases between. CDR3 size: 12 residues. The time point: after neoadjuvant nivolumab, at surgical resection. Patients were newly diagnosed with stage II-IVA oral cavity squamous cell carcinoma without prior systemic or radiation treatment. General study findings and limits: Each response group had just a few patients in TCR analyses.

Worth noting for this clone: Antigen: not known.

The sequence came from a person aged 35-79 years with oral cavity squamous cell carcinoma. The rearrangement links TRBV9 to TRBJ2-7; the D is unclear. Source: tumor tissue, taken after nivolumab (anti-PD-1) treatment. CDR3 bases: TGTGCCAGCAGCACGCACGTTGGCGAGCAGTACTTC. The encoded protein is CASSTHVGEQYF.